The T cell receptor (beta chain) under discussion was sequenced for a study of tissue T cells after allogeneic stem cell transplantation. Overall study results and limits: Alloreactivity or antigen specificity of tissue TCRs was not determined; some clones might be host cells. Across patients, clones rarely overlapped, yet motif clusters were shared tissue-specifically. Blood and spleen captured only part of the tissue TCR repertoire.

TCRdb's table, derived via immunoSEQ multiplex PCR, lists solely in-frame clones and lacks some. The sample lists approximately 45,000 clones, 73% seen once, with around 0.5% in the top ten. The table lists this clone with a count of one. Its target is not known. The listed genes are named as in mouse. The CDR3 end lies 1 residue beyond the end of the read and is filled in from the germline J gene. V lost 1 base and J 0 bases, leaving 4 bases between the germline ends. In germline, CDR1 is NSHNY, CDR2 SYGAGN. CDR3 size: 13 residues. The clonotype was recovered from a pool of C57BL/6 mice in good health. Sequenced material: sorted cells pooled from one or two spleens. The rearrangement uses TRBV13-1 and TRBJ1-1; no clear D gene. The CDR3 protein is CASSDSTNTEVFF. The covered CDR3 bases are TGTGCCAGCAGTGATTCAACAAACACAGAAGTCTTC.